Following are 3 T cell receptor beta chains from one sample sequenced in a study of HIV-infected patients and healthy controls. Around 530 ng RNA was reverse transcribed with alpha and beta constant-region primers. Each of the alpha and beta chains got its own library through chain-specific third strand synthesis with indices. TCRdb re-derived calls from the 5' RACE reads in MiXCR, one entry per CDR3 protein. The sample carries 10,000 to 15,000 distinct CDR3 sequences, roughly 11% recorded once. All unsorted peripheral T cells were captured because whole blood was used without fractionation. Sequenced sample: blood. The receptors stem from an adult in good health.

This clonotype qualifies as medium-sized. This sequence joins TRBV4-1 and TRBJ2-2, with 12 bases lining up with TRBD1. This CDR3 has 19 amino acids. Per the germline V gene, CDR1 is MGHRA and CDR2 is YSYEKL. J gave up 0 bases and V 1 base, and 6 bases lay outside the gene matches. CDR3 in DNA: TGCGCCAGCAGCCAAGTCGGGACAGGGGGCCGATCGAACACCGGGGAGCTGTTTTTT. Amino acid sequence: CASSQVGTGGRSNTGELFF.

In its sample, this clonotype is medium-sized. The chain joins TRBV2 to TRBJ1-4; TRBD1 is a possible D gene (5 bases). This CDR3 spans 12 amino acids. V lost 5 bases and J lost 8, with 9 bases in between. Germline-derived CDR1 and CDR2 are SNHLY and FYNNEI. As DNA, the CDR3 is TGTGCCAGCAGTAGAAACAGGGAAAAACTGTTTTTT. Its protein is CASSRNREKLFF. Supplemented by reference TRBV2 and TRBJ1-4, the full variable domain reads EPEVTQTPSHQVTQMGQEVILRCVPISNHLYFYWYRQILGQKVEFLVSFYNNEISEKSEIFDDQFSVERPDGSNFTLKIRSTKLEDSAMYFCASSRNREKLFFGSGTQLSVL.

Ten or more counts support this clonotype. This rearrangement joins TRBV2 to TRBJ1-1, with 7 bases lining up with TRBD1. CDR1 is SNHLY, CDR2 FYNNEI, per germline. The CDR3 consists of 13 residues. Losses at the gene ends were 10 bases for V and 2 bases for J; bases not matched to a gene: 7. CDR3 DNA sequence: TGTGCCACACTCCGGGACAGAAACACTGAAGCTTTCTTT. Its translation: CATLRDRNTEAFF.